The rows below give T cell receptor beta chains drawn from one sample of a study of regulatory T cells in long-lasting Graves disease. TCRdb passed the multiplex PCR reads through MiXCR, listing each CDR3 protein once. The table shows more than 400,000 distinct CDR3 sequences, with around 17% occurring only once. These data are also associated with another study on T cells in Graves' hyperthyroidism and ophthalmopathy.

Source: peripheral blood mononuclear cells (PBMCs), taken at new diagnosis, from a patient treated with antithyroid drugs. Receptor source: a woman in her 30s with Graves disease. The CDR3 runs from the conserved cysteine through the conserved F or W. A D gene is named only where the DNA matches it firmly. Not every row has a clone size; where given, it reads once, few, many or a size class.

v_gene	abundance	d_gene	len	j_gene	CDR3nt	CDR3aa
TRBV5-1	few	TRBD1	15	TRBJ1-2	TGCGCCAGCAGCTCGGGACAGGCGGGAAGCTATGGCTACACCTTC	CASSSGQAGSYGYTF
TRBV30	few	TRBD2	17	TRBJ2-3	TGTGCCTACCAACAGCGGGAGAAAGGAGGGGGCACAGATACGCAGTATTTT	CAYQQREKGGGTDTQYF
TRBV2	many	-	13	TRBJ1-1	TGTGCCAGCAAGTTTGTAGGGAGAGATGGAGCTTTCTTT	CASKFVGRDGAFF
TRBV6-1	-	-	15	TRBJ1-5	TGTGCCAGCAGTGAAGCGGGGCTCTCTAATCAGCCCCAGCATTTT	CASSEAGLSNQPQHF
TRBV7-8	many	-	16	TRBJ1-3	TGTGCCAGCAGCTCCACCACAGTAGTCTCTGGAAACACCATATATTTT	CASSSTTVVSGNTIYF
TRBV20-1	many	TRBD2	13	TRBJ2-1	TGCAGTGCTTATTCCGGGACTACCGGTGAGCAGTTCTTC	CSAYSGTTGEQFF
TRBV20-1	-	TRBD1	19	TRBJ2-6	TGCAGTGCTAGAAGGGGTGTCGGGGACAGAAGATCTGGGGCCAACGTCCTGACTTTC	CSARRGVGDRRSGANVLTF
TRBV2	many	-	15	TRBJ2-7	TGTGCCAGCAGTGAAGCAGGGGACACATTCTACGAGCAGTACTTC	CASSEAGDTFYEQYF
TRBV3-1	-	TRBD2	17	TRBJ2-5	TGTGCCAGCAGCCATGCGGGACTAGCGGGAGTATCAGAGACCCAGTACTTC	CASSHAGLAGVSETQYF
TRBV6-5	many	TRBD2	15	TRBJ2-7	TGTGCCAGCAGTTACTTTAGCGGGGACTCCTACGAGCAGTACTTC	CASSYFSGDSYEQYF
TRBV3-1	many	-	16	TRBJ1-5	TGTGCCAGCAGCCAAAGGTTCGGGTCGCGCAATCAGCCCCAGCATTTT	CASSQRFGSRNQPQHF
TRBV7-8	many	-	17	TRBJ2-1	TGTGCCAGCAGTCGAACGTTCGCGGGCGCGGTCGCCAATGAGCAGTTCTTC	CASSRTFAGAVANEQFF
TRBV20-1	-	TRBD2	20	TRBJ2-1	TGCAGTGCTAGAGCCCTACCTGTAAGACTAGCGGGAGAAGTAATCGATGAGCAGTTCTTC	CSARALPVRLAGEVIDEQFF
TRBV11-2	many	-	15	TRBJ2-1	TGTGCCAGCAGTTACGGAGTTTCCGACTACAATGAGCAGTTCTTC	CASSYGVSDYNEQFF
TRBV4-2	-	TRBD2	14	TRBJ2-1	TGTGCCAGCAGCTTAGCGGGAGCTGAGAATGAGCAGTTCTTC	CASSLAGAENEQFF
TRBV6-1	many	TRBD1	14	TRBJ1-5	TGTGCCAGCACCTCGACAGGGGGAGACCAGCCCCAGCATTTT	CASTSTGGDQPQHF
TRBV18	-	-	12	TRBJ2-7	TGTGCCAGCTCACCAGATCTGGACGAGCAGTACTTC	CASSPDLDEQYF
TRBV24-1	-	-	14	TRBJ2-2	TGTGCCACCAGTGACCCTGGTCGCACCGGGGAGCTGTTTTTT	CATSDPGRTGELFF
TRBV7-3	many	TRBD1	15	TRBJ2-5	TGTGCCAGCAGCCCCCAGGGACAGAAAGGGGAGACCCAGTACTTC	CASSPQGQKGETQYF
TRBV6-1	-	TRBD2	13	TRBJ2-1	TGTGCCAGCAGCGGGAGGGTTCACAATGAGCAGTTCTTC	CASSGRVHNEQFF
TRBV2	-	-	14	TRBJ2-1	TGTGCCAGCAGTGTGCAAAGCGGTAACAATGAGCAGTTCTTC	CASSVQSGNNEQFF
TRBV5-6	-	-	15	TRBJ1-2	TGTGCCAGCAGCTTGGCAAACCCTAAAAACTATGGCTACACCTTC	CASSLANPKNYGYTF
TRBV28	many	-	17	TRBJ2-3	TGTGCCAGCACCCCCCCTCCAGGGTTTGCAGACACAGATACGCAGTATTTT	CASTPPPGFADTDTQYF
TRBV12-3/TRBV12-4	many	-	16	TRBJ1-5	TGTGCCAGTGGGGTGGGGATTGGGTATAGCAATCAGCCCCAGCATTTT	CASGVGIGYSNQPQHF
TRBV4-2	-	-	16	TRBJ2-2	TGTGCCAGCAGCCCGACGACTAGTTCGAACACCGGGGAGCTGTTTTTT	CASSPTTSSNTGELFF
TRBV29-1	few	-	11	TRBJ2-7	TGCAGCGTTCAGTTCTCCTACGAGCAGTACTTC	CSVQFSYEQYF
TRBV5-1	many	-	14	TRBJ2-1	TGCGCCAGCAGCTTGGCCGAACTCACCAATGAGCAGTTCTTC	CASSLAELTNEQFF
TRBV18	-	TRBD2	16	TRBJ2-5	TGTGCCAGCTCACCACTAGCGGGAGGTTTACAAGAGACCCAGTACTTC	CASSPLAGGLQETQYF
TRBV28	many	-	13	TRBJ1-2	TGTGCCAGCAGTTTGACAGTAGACTATGGCTACACCTTC	CASSLTVDYGYTF
TRBV2	-	TRBD1	16	TRBJ2-2	TGTGCCAGCAGTGGATCAGGGGGCTCGAACGCCGGGGAGCTGTTTTTT	CASSGSGGSNAGELFF
TRBV7-9	-	-	14	TRBJ2-7	TGTGCCAGCAGCGTTGGACGGCGTAGTGACGAGCAGTACTTC	CASSVGRRSDEQYF
TRBV5-1	many	TRBD2	16	TRBJ2-7	TGCGCCAGCAGCTTGGCCTTGACTAGCGGGTGGAACGAGCAGTACTTC	CASSLALTSGWNEQYF
TRBV5-1	many	-	13	TRBJ2-4	TGCGCCAGCAGCTTGGAGGGTCCGGGCATTCAGTACTTC	CASSLEGPGIQYF
TRBV6-5	-	-	13	TRBJ2-7	TGTGCCAGCAGTTACAGGATTGCCTACGAGCAGTACTTC	CASSYRIAYEQYF